This T cell receptor beta chain was identified in a study of blood T cell repertoires in COVID-19. Overall study context: From the United States, Italy and Spain came samples of acute and convalescent COVID-19. T cells, B-cell-depleted T cells, or PBMCs supplied cDNA or gDNA.

Original handling: Reference gene primers were amplified, and this amplification served to estimate nucleated cell counts. Sequencing was performed with immunoSEQ multiplex PCR; in TCRdb, only in-frame clones are kept and a portion is missing. V and J calls and clone size are copied from that table; D and trimming were computed from the DNA. Counted here are over 150,000 clones, about 90% occurring once; the ten biggest clones make up around 20%. This CDR3 spans 14 amino acids. The germline V gene encodes CDR1 SGHTA and CDR2 FQGNSA. J gave up 6 bases and V 4 bases, and 8 bases lay outside the gene matches.

The sample was peripheral blood. J is TRBJ1-2 and V is TRBV7-2; 7 nucleotides agree with TRBD1. The clonotype originates from a man aged 65 to 79 with active or convalescent COVID-19. In DNA form, the CDR3 reads TGTGCCAGCAGCTCATCAGAGGGGGCCCATGGCTACACCTTC. It specifies CASSSSEGAHGYTF.